This T cell receptor (beta chain) comes out of a study of T cell responses to AZD1222 COVID-19 vaccine. The analysis combined second doses at about 4 or about 12 weeks. The germline V gene encodes CDR1 SNHLY and CDR2 FYNNEI. This CDR3 has 11 amino acids. With 3 bases removed from V and 9 bases from J, the gap between germline ends came to 9 bases. This clone appeared a single time. What it recognizes is unknown. The data were produced by immunoSEQ multiplex PCR, yet TCRdb's version contains in-frame clones alone and is incomplete. Altogether 100,000 or so clones are present, about 91% being singletons, with the ten largest covering 35% to 55%. Study-level findings and limits: Regions left unmutated in variants are reportedly the target of nearly half of spike-specific TCRs. It was only a handful of AZD1222 recipients who were seropositive at baseline. Vaccine-associated CD4 TCRs ranged over spike, dominating at 160-218 and 743-854.

This specimen was peripheral blood, taken 28 days after the second AZD1222 dose. The chain couples TRBV2 to TRBJ2-7; D is perhaps TRBD1 or TRBD2 (5 bases each). The source is an adult who received the AZD1222 COVID-19 vaccine. CDR3 amino acids: CASSDGGRQYF. The CDR3 DNA is TGTGCCAGCAGTGATGGGGGACGGCAGTACTTC. Supplemented by reference TRBV2 and TRBJ2-7, the full variable domain reads EPEVTQTPSHQVTQMGQEVILRCVPISNHLYFYWYRQILGQKVEFLVSFYNNEISEKSEIFDDQFSVERPDGSNFTLKIRSTKLEDSAMYFCASSDGGRQYFGPGTRLTVT.